A selection of T cell receptor beta chains follows, all from one sample in a study of T cells in Graves' hyperthyroidism and ophthalmopathy. TCRdb called the multiplex PCR reads again in MiXCR, with one record for every CDR3 protein. The data show hundreds of thousands of distinct CDR3 sequences, less than 25% seen once. Sequencing was performed on blood. The source is a man aged 25-40 years with Graves' ophthalmopathy. The conserved cysteine and the conserved F or W are not part of the CDR3 here. Fields, in order: V gene, J gene, CDR3 protein.

TRBV29-1,TRBJ2-6,SVERDRGPNVLT
TRBV12-3/TRBV12-4,TRBJ2-7,ASSLDRPLAGEKYEQY
TRBV20-1,TRBJ1-1,SARAKGETEAF
TRBV19,TRBJ1-5,ASSDRQKLNRPQH
TRBV6-2/TRBV6-3,TRBJ2-2,ASSSPGTKNTGELF
TRBV28,TRBJ1-5,ASSLEVIWGGSNQPQH
TRBV10-3,TRBJ1-2,AITTTNYGYT
TRBV3-1,TRBJ2-3,ASSQDWGGMRGTDTQY
TRBV6-1,TRBJ1-2,ASSLVRFWGYT
TRBV7-9,TRBJ2-1,ASSPSLGTGSYNEQF
TRBV20-1,TRBJ1-5,SASPPWDHQPQH
TRBV12-3/TRBV12-4,TRBJ2-5,ASSFAVGRSGETQY
TRBV20-1,TRBJ2-7,SARVGNYEQY
TRBV4-1,TRBJ2-3,ASSQPGTSGTTDTQY
TRBV6-2/TRBV6-3,TRBJ2-7,ASKSHPPYEQY
TRBV7-9,TRBJ2-3,ASSVAETDTQY
TRBV24-1,TRBJ2-7,ATSGLGQGGYEQY
TRBV4-2,TRBJ1-6,ASSQEGQGFSPLH
TRBV11-2,TRBJ1-2,ASSSPRDRGARLYGYT
TRBV20-1,TRBJ2-3,SARKTSGKVTDTQY
TRBV28,TRBJ2-1,ASSLTRDTPPYNEQF
TRBV6-1,TRBJ2-7,ASSTWTGDHEQY
TRBV7-2,TRBJ2-7,ASSSPGVHEQY
TRBV18,TRBJ1-3,ASSPDSGNTIY
TRBV20-1,TRBJ1-1,RAARGAEAF
TRBV6-1,TRBJ2-7,ASSEARGLPYEQY
TRBV30,TRBJ1-2,AWSQGQWRGYT
TRBV7-8,TRBJ2-3,ASRGRFTDTQY
TRBV18,TRBJ2-1,ASYTRDTDEQF
TRBV7-8,TRBJ2-3,ASSLPGGIPLTDTQY
TRBV3-1,TRBJ1-5,ASSQDRVSQPQH
TRBV4-2,TRBJ2-1,ASSQGQGSNNEQF
TRBV27,TRBJ2-2,ASSQGLGNTGELF
TRBV12-3/TRBV12-4,TRBJ2-3,ASSFWYQGRDTQY
TRBV18,TRBJ2-5,ASSPQLAGVQETQY
TRBV7-8,TRBJ2-1,ASRTYGVTSESSYNEQF
TRBV2,TRBJ2-1,ASSELGTGNNEQF
TRBV19,TRBJ2-7,ASSQTSGPYEQY
TRBV6-2/TRBV6-3,TRBJ1-1,ASSYSRGGMNTEAF
TRBV10-3,TRBJ2-1,ASKTGTRYNEQF
TRBV18,TRBJ1-2,ASSPGQGRQSGYT
TRBV28,TRBJ2-7,ASGAASSYEQY
TRBV7-6,TRBJ2-5,ASSLGSGTEETQY
TRBV18,TRBJ2-7,ASSPDGEQY
TRBV4-1,TRBJ2-7,ASSQVRGTGKSYEQY
TRBV9,TRBJ2-7,ASSVASANYEQY
TRBV27,TRBJ2-5,ASSPGGESTETQY
TRBV4-2,TRBJ1-2,ASSQDLRVYGYT
TRBV6-5,TRBJ2-1,ASSFAVPGGEQF
TRBV28,TRBJ1-3,VSRKQGAGGNTIY